Shown below are 3 T cell receptor beta chains from a single sample sequenced in a study of blood T cell repertoires in COVID-19. Method: immunoSEQ multiplex PCR; TCRdb's copy keeps in-frame clones and lacks some. Of under 300,000 clones in the sample, approximately 90% were seen once. Source material: PBMCs or T cells enriched from blood (not recorded which). Receptors were obtained from a woman aged 25 to 39 with acute COVID-19.

The chain links TRBV5-4 to TRBJ2-1, with D possibly being TRBD2 (6 bases). From germline, CDR1 is SGHNT and CDR2 YYREEE (reference sequence). V was cut by 0 bases and J by 5 bases, with 15 bases left in between. The CDR3 runs 16 residues. CDR3 coding DNA: TGTGCCAGCAGCTTGGCCGGCCTAGCGCCGAACAATGAGCAGTTCTTC. Its translation is CASSLAGLAPNNEQFF.

The rearrangement joins TRBV5-1 to TRBJ2-7; 8 bases fit TRBD1. The CDR3 is 16 residues long. The J segment lost 3 bases and the V segment lost 3 bases, leaving 11 bases of the junction unmatched. Per the germline V gene, CDR1 is SGHRS and CDR2 is YFSETQ. Here the CDR3 reads CASSYWTGPKLYEQYF. The DNA for the CDR3 is TGCGCCAGCAGCTATTGGACAGGGCCTAAACTCTACGAGCAGTACTTC.

J is TRBJ1-1 and V is TRBV30, with unresolved D. V was cut by 3 bases and J by 4 bases, with 12 bases left in between. The CDR3 contains 13 residues. From germline, CDR1 is GTSNPN and CDR2 SVGIG (reference sequence). CDR3 DNA sequence: TGTGCCTGGAGGGCAGTCCCAAGCACTGAAGCTTTCTTT. Residues: CAWRAVPSTEAFF.